These 3 T cell receptor beta chains originate from one sample sequenced in a study of spatial heterogeneity in lung cancer. As for time point: sample taken at primary tumor resection. TCRdb re-called the 5' RACE reads with MiXCR, one entry per CDR3 protein. The data contain over 14,000 distinct CDR3 sequences, about 3.6% of them singletons. The input for sequencing was normal lung tissue next to the tumor, taken at surgery. These receptors all stem from a male donor with early-stage non-small cell lung cancer.

This clonotype was recorded at least ten times. This beta chain is a stray sequence in a library constructed for alpha chains; its clone size is not meaningful. The gene calls are TRBV27 and TRBJ1-2; weak D call: TRBD1 (5 bases). Between the trimmed V and J ends, which lost 0 bases and 3 bases, there was a span of 20 bases. The CDR3 contains 18 residues. The germline gives CDR1 MNHEY, CDR2 SMNVEV (reference sequence). The CDR3 reads CASSLSEPWADSYYGYTF. The CDR3 DNA is TGTGCCAGCAGTTTATCCGAACCTTGGGCCGACAGCTACTATGGCTACACCTTC.

This clonotype was counted ten times or more. The library was built for alpha chains, so this beta chain is an off-target read and its size means little. This chain uses TRBV6-5 with TRBJ2-3; 10 bases map to TRBD1. This CDR3 region has 15 residues. CDR1 is MNHEY, CDR2 SVGAGI, per germline. V shed 6 bases, J shed 10 bases, and the junction held 13 bases outside the gene matches. The CDR3 reads CASSHEDRGISAQYF. DNA of the CDR3: TGTGCCAGCAGCCACGAGGACAGGGGGATCTCAGCGCAGTATTTT.

This clonotype was observed many times. For a library built for alpha chains, this beta chain is a stray read; little rests on its size. This chain links TRBV12-3 or TRBV12-4 with TRBJ1-5, with D perhaps TRBD1 (5 bases). The length of the CDR3 is 13 residues. V lost 4 bases to trimming and J lost 13 bases, with 17 bases between them. Written as DNA, the CDR3 is TGTGCCAGCAGTTCCTCGATCGGGGCCGGTCAGCATTTT. It codes for CASSSSIGAGQHF.